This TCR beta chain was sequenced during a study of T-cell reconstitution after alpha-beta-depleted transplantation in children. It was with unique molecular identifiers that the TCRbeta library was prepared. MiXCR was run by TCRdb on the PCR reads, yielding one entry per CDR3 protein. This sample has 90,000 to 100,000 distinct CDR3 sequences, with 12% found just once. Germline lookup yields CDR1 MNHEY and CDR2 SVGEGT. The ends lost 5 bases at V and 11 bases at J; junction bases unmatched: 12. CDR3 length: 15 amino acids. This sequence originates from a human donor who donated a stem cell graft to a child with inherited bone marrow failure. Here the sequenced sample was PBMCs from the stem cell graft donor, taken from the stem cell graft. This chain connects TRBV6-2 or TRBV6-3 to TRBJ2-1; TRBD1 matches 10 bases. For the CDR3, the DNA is TGTGCCAGCAGTGAGACCGGGACAGGGGCCGGAAAGCAGTTCTTC. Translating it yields CASSETGTGAGKQFF.